The 15 T cell receptor beta chains below were found in one sample sequenced in a study of blood T cell repertoires in COVID-19. Generated by immunoSEQ multiplex PCR, the TCRdb table keeps only in-frame clones and is missing some. Of 160,000 or so clones in the sample, about 89% are singletons; the top ten hold around 2.9%. Material: peripheral blood. Source of these receptors: a man between 60 and 75 years old with acute or convalescent COVID-19.

The chain is built from TRBV2 and TRBJ2-2; 9 nucleotides line up with TRBD1. Germline V gives CDR1 SNHLY, CDR2 FYNNEI. The CDR3 is 15 residues long. The V segment lost 6 bases and the J segment 5 bases; nucleotides outside the gene matches: 7. CDR3 in DNA: TGTGCCAGCAGGACGGGACAGGGTCGAACCGGGGAGCTGTTTTTT. Residues: CASRTGQGRTGELFF. Supplemented by reference TRBV2 and TRBJ2-2, the full variable domain reads EPEVTQTPSHQVTQMGQEVILRCVPISNHLYFYWYRQILGQKVEFLVSFYNNEISEKSEIFDDQFSVERPDGSNFTLKIRSTKLEDSAMYFCASRTGQGRTGELFFGEGSRLTVL.

The chain links TRBV6-6 to TRBJ1-2, with D unclear. In germline, CDR1 is MNHNY, CDR2 SVGAGI (reference sequence). Trimming took 7 bases from V and 8 from J, leaving 11 bases between them. The CDR3 is made up of 11 amino acids. The CDR3 reads CASTQVGGYTF. The CDR3 DNA reads TGTGCCAGCACGCAGGTGGGCGGCTACACCTTC.

DNA for the CDR3: TGTGCCAGCAGCTTAAACACAGGGCCTAACTATGGCTACACCTTC. It codes for CASSLNTGPNYGYTF. This chain uses TRBV11-2 with TRBJ1-2, with a tentative D call TRBD1 (6 bases). Deletions cut 2 bases from V and 0 bases from J, with 10 bases between. The CDR3 spans 15 residues. Per the germline V gene, CDR1 is SGHAT and CDR2 is FQNNGV. Looking up the rest from reference TRBV11-2 and TRBJ1-2 gives the full variable domain: EAGVAQSPRYKIIEKRQSVAFWCNPISGHATLYWYQQILGQGPKLLIQFQNNGVVDDSQLPKDRFSAERLKGVDSTLKIQPAKLEDSAVYLCASSLNTGPNYGYTFGSGTRLTVV.

This chain connects TRBV7-2 to TRBJ1-5; D uncertain. The CDR3 sequence is 14 residues long. The germline V gene has CDR1 SGHTA and CDR2 FQGNSA. V lost 5 bases and J lost 0, with 8 bases in between. The CDR3 DNA sequence: TGTGCCAGCAGCGTTCGGTATAGCAATCAGCCCCAGCATTTT. This translates into CASSVRYSNQPQHF.

The rearrangement links TRBV27 to TRBJ1-5, with 7 nucleotides matching TRBD1. V trimming: 5 bases; J trimming: 0 bases; junction bases outside the gene matches: 10. Germline CDR1 is MNHEY and CDR2 is SMNVEV (reference sequence). The CDR3 is 17 amino acids. DNA of the CDR3: TGTGCCAGCAGTCTCCGACAGGGAATCTTTAGCAATCAGCCCCAGCATTTT. Amino acid sequence: CASSLRQGIFSNQPQHF.

This clone was picked up a small number of times. The chain links TRBV2 to TRBJ1-1; no clear D gene. Germline lookup yields CDR1 SNHLY and CDR2 FYNNEI. The CDR3 totals 15 residues. The V end lost 4 bases, the J end lost 0 bases, and 12 bases lay between the germline ends. CDR3 in amino acids: CASSGWEDLNTEAFF. Here the CDR3 DNA reads TGTGCCAGCAGTGGGTGGGAGGACTTGAACACTGAAGCTTTCTTT.

The chain carries TRBV10-3 and TRBJ2-1, with D maybe TRBD2 (6 bases). The CDR3 loop spans 13 amino acids. CDR1 ENHRY and CDR2 SYGVKD come from the germline V gene. V lost 3 bases and J 6 bases, leaving 9 bases between the germline ends. CDR3: CAISDWGVNEQFF. Here the CDR3 DNA reads TGTGCCATCAGTGATTGGGGGGTCAATGAGCAGTTCTTC.

J is TRBJ1-1 and V is TRBV25-1; 8 nucleotides match TRBD1. The length of the CDR3 is 12 residues. V lost 9 bases and J lost 5; bases outside the gene matches: 5. The germline gives CDR1 MGHDK, CDR2 SYGVNS. Here the CDR3 DNA reads TGTGCCAGTCAGGGGGCAAGGACTGAAGCTTTCTTT. It translates to CASQGARTEAFF.

J is TRBJ2-5 and V is TRBV15; maybe TRBD2 (6 bases). CDR1 is LNHNV and CDR2 is YYDKDF in the germline V gene (reference sequence). V was pared by 0 bases and J by 4 bases, with 15 bases between. The CDR3 sequence is 16 residues long. This chain's CDR3 is CATSRDIGYGGETQYF. CDR3 nucleotides: TGTGCCACCAGCAGAGATATAGGCTACGGGGGAGAGACCCAGTACTTC.

V usage is TRBV19 and J usage is TRBJ2-6; D might be TRBD1 (5 bases). Germline values: CDR1 LNHDA, CDR2 SQIVND (reference sequence). V dropped 7 bases and J dropped 0 bases, with 13 bases sitting between them. The CDR3 covers 16 residues. As DNA, the CDR3 is TGTGCCAGTAAGGGGCAAATTAACTCTGGGGCCAACGTCCTGACTTTC. Its translation: CASKGQINSGANVLTF. Full variable domain (rest looked up from reference TRBV19 and TRBJ2-6): DGGITQSPKYLFRKEGQNVTLSCEQNLNHDAMYWYRQDPGQGLRLIYYSQIVNDFQKGDIAEGYSVSREKKESFPLTVTSAQKNPTAFYLCASKGQINSGANVLTFGAGSRLTVL.

This sequence joins TRBV7-3 and TRBJ2-7; D perhaps matches TRBD1 (5 bases). Between the trimmed V and J ends, which lost 5 bases and 9 bases, there was a span of 23 bases. Germline V gene lookup returns CDR1 SGHTA and CDR2 FQGTGA. This CDR3 contains 15 residues. The CDR3 DNA reads as TGTGCCAGCAGCCAACAAGGACACCCCGCTTTCAGGCAGTACTTC. Translating it yields CASSQQGHPAFRQYF. Drawing the rest from reference TRBV7-3 and TRBJ2-7, the complete variable domain is GAGVSQTPSNKVTEKGKYVELRCDPISGHTALYWYRQSLGQGPEFLIYFQGTGAADDSGLPNDRFFAVRPEGSVSTLKIQRTERGDSAVYLCASSQQGHPAFRQYFGPGTRLTVT.

As concerns this clone: Other DNA sequences in the same sample also yield this CDR3. This rearrangement joins TRBV27 to TRBJ1-2, with D perhaps matching TRBD1 (6 bases). CDR3 length equals 13 residues. Germline V CDR1 and CDR2: MNHEY, SMNVEV (reference sequence). V gave up 3 bases and J gave up 5 bases, with 10 bases separating them. The CDR3 DNA reads as TGTGCCAGCAGTTTGAACAGGGCATATGGCTACACCTTC. Amino acids: CASSLNRAYGYTF.

This clone came up once. The V and J genes are TRBV19 and TRBJ2-7, with 7 bases matching TRBD1. The CDR3 contains 14 residues. V trimming: 5 bases; J trimming: 2 bases; junction bases outside the gene matches: 6. From germline, CDR1 is LNHDA and CDR2 SQIVND (reference sequence). The CDR3 sequence is CASSFRDSAYEQYF. As DNA, the CDR3 is TGTGCCAGTAGTTTCCGGGACAGCGCCTACGAGCAGTACTTC.

The V and J genes are TRBV19 and TRBJ1-4; 9 positions match TRBD1. The CDR3 extends over 16 amino acids. Germline-derived CDR1 and CDR2 are LNHDA and SQIVND (reference sequence). The V and J ends lost 7 bases and 7 bases, in that order; junction bases with no gene match: 13. In DNA, the CDR3 is TGTGCCAGTACCTATATTAGGACAGGGGCATCTGAAAAACTGTTTTTT. It yields the protein CASTYIRTGASEKLFF.

The chain is built from TRBV9 and TRBJ1-2, with D possibly matching TRBD1 (6 bases). Germline CDR1 SGDLS, CDR2 YYNGEE. This CDR3 comprises 17 residues. Trimming removed 1 base from V and 4 bases from J, with 20 bases in between. In nucleotides, the CDR3 is TGTGCCAGCAGCGTATCTAGACCGGGACAAGAAGTCTATGGCTACACCTTC. This gives the protein CASSVSRPGQEVYGYTF.